The source of this T cell receptor (beta chain) is a study of T cell responses to AZD1222 COVID-19 vaccine. Whole-study findings and limits: Most donors were white British, females outnumbered males, and clonal diversity was possibly underestimated. Epitopes outside B.1.351 and B.1.1.7 mutated regions reportedly drew nearly half of spike TCRs. Just a handful of people given AZD1222 tested seropositive at baseline.

Method: immunoSEQ multiplex PCR; TCRdb's copy keeps in-frame clones and lacks some. The sample yields some 130,000 clones, 80% to 90% seen once. A word on this clone: Its target is unknown.

This clonotype originated in an adult in good health. This sample comprised peripheral blood, obtained on day 0 of AZD1222 vaccination.

The CDR3: CASSDGYEQYF. The CDR3 nucleotides read TGTGCCAGCAGCGACGGCTACGAGCAGTACTTC. The chain employs TRBV3-1 (or the pseudogene TRBV3-2) and TRBJ2-7; D call uncertain. The CDR3 length is 11 residues. The germline V gene has CDR1 LGHDT and CDR2 YNNKEL (reference sequence). Trimming took 5 bases from V and 3 from J, leaving 5 bases between them.